These 4 T cell receptor beta chains came from one sample sequenced in a study of shared clonotypes between healthy human individuals. Profiled with immunoSEQ multiplex PCR; TCRdb holds only in-frame clones, not every one. Seen here are approximately 500,000 clones, 81% observed once, and the top ten hold roughly 13%. Material for sequencing was PBMCs. Source of these receptors: a woman aged 40-49 years in good health. Some clones in this sample may be carry-over from other donors' samples.

The gene calls are TRBV10-3 and TRBJ2-5, with 9 positions matching TRBD1. Trimming removed 9 bases from V and 1 base from J; junction bases left unmatched: 6. Per germline, CDR1 ENHRY and CDR2 SYGVKD. The CDR3 covers 14 residues. The CDR3 loop reads CAMGGGQGQETQYF. The CDR3, as DNA: TGTGCCATGGGAGGGGGACAGGGCCAAGAGACCCAGTACTTC.

The chain carries TRBV6-6 and TRBJ2-2; TRBD2 might be the D (5 bases). The CDR3 contains 13 residues. V lost 6 bases and J lost 6, with 11 bases in between. In germline, CDR1 is MNHNY, CDR2 SVGAGI (reference sequence). CDR3 coding DNA: TGTGCCAGCAGCCCAGCGGAGGCCGGGGAGCTGTTTTTT. Translated: CASSPAEAGELFF.

The chain couples TRBV14 to TRBJ1-5; D is undetermined. V lost 0 bases, J lost 6 bases, and 6 bases lay in between. CDR1 and CDR2 from the germline V gene are SGHDN and FVKESK. This CDR3 is built from 13 residues. CDR3 sequence (DNA): TGTGCCAGCAGCCAAGACGACATTCAGCCCCAGCATTTT. It translates to CASSQDDIQPQHF.

CDR3 region: CASSSAGLAGSLRVYEQYF. CDR3 DNA sequence: TGTGCCAGCAGTTCGGCCGGACTAGCGGGCTCTCTTCGAGTGTACGAGCAGTACTTC. The rearrangement joins TRBV28 to TRBJ2-7, with 11 bases aligning to TRBD2. The CDR3 contains 19 residues. From germline, CDR1 is MDHEN and CDR2 SYDVKM. V lost 4 bases to trimming and J lost 4 bases; unmatched junction nucleotides: 18.